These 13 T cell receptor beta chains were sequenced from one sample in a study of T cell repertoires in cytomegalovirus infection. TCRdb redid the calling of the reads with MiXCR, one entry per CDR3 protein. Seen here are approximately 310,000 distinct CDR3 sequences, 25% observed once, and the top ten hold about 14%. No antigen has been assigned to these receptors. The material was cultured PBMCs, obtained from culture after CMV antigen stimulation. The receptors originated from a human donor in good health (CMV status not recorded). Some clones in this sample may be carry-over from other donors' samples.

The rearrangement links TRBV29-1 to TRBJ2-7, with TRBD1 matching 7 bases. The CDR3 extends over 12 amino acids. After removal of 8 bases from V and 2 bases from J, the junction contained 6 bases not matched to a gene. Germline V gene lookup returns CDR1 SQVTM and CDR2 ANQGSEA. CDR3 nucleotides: TGCAGCACCCGGGACAGTGCCTACGAGCAGTACTTC. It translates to CSTRDSAYEQYF.

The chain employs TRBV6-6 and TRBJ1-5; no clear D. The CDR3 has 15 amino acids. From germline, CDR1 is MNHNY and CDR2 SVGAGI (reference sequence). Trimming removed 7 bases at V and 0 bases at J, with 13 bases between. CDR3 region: CASISGSGSNQPQHF. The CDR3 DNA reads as TGTGCCAGCATCTCCGGGAGTGGTAGCAATCAGCCCCAGCATTTT.

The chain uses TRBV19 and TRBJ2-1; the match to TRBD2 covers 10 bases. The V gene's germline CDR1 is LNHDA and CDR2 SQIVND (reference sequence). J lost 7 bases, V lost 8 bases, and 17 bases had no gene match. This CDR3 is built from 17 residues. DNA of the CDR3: TGTGCCAGTTCGGGCCGGACTTTGGGACTAGCGTCAAATGAGCAGTTCTTC. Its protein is CASSGRTLGLASNEQFF.

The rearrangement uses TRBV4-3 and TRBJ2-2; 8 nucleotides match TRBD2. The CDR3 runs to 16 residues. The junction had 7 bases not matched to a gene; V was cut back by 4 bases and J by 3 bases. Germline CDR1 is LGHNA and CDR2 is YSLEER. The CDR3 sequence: CASSPGTRSHTGELFF. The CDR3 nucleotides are TGCGCCAGCAGCCCTGGGACTAGGAGTCACACCGGGGAGCTGTTTTTT.

CDR3 coding DNA: TGTGCCAGCAGCCCAAGCGGGAGTTCTGATACGCAGTATTTT. Translation: CASSPSGSSDTQYF. V is TRBV12-3 or TRBV12-4 and J is TRBJ2-3, with TRBD2 matching 8 bases. J gave up 6 bases and V 6 bases, and 8 bases lay outside the gene matches. This CDR3 contains 14 residues.

CDR3 sequence (DNA): TGTGCCAGCAGCCCTCCGGGACTAGCGGGATCCTACGAGCAGTACTTC. Residues: CASSPPGLAGSYEQYF. The V call is TRBV6-1, the J call TRBJ2-7; TRBD2 matches 13 bases. CDR3 length: 16 residues. Losses at the gene ends were 6 bases for V and 1 base for J; bases not matched to a gene: 6. CDR1 MNHNS and CDR2 SASEGT come from the germline V gene.

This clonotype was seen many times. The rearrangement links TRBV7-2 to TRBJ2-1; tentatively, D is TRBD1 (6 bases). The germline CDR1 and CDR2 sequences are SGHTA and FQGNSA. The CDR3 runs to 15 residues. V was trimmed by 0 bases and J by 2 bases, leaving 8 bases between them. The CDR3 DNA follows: TGTGCCAGCAGCTTAGCTCCAGGGGCCTACAATGAGCAGTTCTTC. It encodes CASSLAPGAYNEQFF. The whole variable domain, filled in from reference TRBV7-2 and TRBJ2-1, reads GAGVSQSPSNKVTEKGKDVELRCDPISGHTALYWYRQSLGQGLEFLIYFQGNSAPDKSGLPSDRFSAERTGGSVSTLTIQRTQQEDSAVYLCASSLAPGAYNEQFFGPGTRLTVL.

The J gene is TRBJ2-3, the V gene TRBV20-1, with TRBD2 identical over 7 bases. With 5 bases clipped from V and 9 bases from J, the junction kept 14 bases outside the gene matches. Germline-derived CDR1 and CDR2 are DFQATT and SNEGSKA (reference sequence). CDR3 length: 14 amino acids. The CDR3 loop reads CSASYREGHGTQYF. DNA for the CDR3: TGCAGTGCTTCCTATAGGGAGGGTCACGGAACGCAGTATTTT.

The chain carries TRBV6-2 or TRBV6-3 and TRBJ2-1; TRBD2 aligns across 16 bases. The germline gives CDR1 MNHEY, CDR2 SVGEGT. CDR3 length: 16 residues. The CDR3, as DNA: TGTGCTGTCCGGGGACTAGCGGGAGGGTCCTACAATGAGCAGTTCTTC. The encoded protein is CAVRGLAGGSYNEQFF.

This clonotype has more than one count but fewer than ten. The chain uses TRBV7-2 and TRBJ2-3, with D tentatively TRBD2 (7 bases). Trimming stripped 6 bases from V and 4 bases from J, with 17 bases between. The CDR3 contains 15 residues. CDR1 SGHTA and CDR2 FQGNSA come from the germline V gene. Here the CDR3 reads CASSPGEGGADTQYF. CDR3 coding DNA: TGTGCCAGCAGTCCGGGGGAGGGGGGCGCAGATACGCAGTATTTT.

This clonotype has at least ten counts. Written as DNA, the CDR3 is TGTGCCAGCAGCTTGTTAGGAACTAGCACAGATACGCAGTATTTT. It codes for CASSLLGTSTDTQYF. The gene calls are TRBV7-2 and TRBJ2-3; D gene ambiguous. V lost 3 bases, J lost 0 bases, and 10 bases lay in between. Germline values: CDR1 SGHTA, CDR2 FQGNSA. The CDR3 runs 15 residues.

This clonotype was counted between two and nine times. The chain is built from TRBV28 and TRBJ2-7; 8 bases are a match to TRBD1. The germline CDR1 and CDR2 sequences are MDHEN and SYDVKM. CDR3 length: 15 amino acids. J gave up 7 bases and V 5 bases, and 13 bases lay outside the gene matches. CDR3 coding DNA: TGTGCCAGCAGTCCTCGACAGGGGATTGTTAGGGAGCAGTACTTC. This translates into CASSPRQGIVREQYF.

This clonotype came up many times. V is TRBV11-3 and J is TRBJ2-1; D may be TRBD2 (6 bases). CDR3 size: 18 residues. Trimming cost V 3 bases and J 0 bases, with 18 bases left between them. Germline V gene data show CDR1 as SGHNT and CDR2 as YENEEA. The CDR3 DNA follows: TGTGCCAGCAGCTTGGGCGCTTCTAGCGCCGTCTCCTACAATGAGCAGTTCTTC. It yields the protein CASSLGASSAVSYNEQFF.